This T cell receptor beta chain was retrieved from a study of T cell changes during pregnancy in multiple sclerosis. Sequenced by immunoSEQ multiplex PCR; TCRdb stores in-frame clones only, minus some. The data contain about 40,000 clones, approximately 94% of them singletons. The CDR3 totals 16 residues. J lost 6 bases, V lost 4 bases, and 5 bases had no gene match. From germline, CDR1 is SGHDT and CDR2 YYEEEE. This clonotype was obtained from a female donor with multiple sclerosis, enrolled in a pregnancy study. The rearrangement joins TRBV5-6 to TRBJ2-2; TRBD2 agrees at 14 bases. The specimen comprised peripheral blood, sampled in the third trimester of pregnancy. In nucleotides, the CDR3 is TGTGCCAGCAGCGCGGGACTAGCGGGAGTCCCCGGGGAGCTGTTTTTT. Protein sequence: CASSAGLAGVPGELFF.